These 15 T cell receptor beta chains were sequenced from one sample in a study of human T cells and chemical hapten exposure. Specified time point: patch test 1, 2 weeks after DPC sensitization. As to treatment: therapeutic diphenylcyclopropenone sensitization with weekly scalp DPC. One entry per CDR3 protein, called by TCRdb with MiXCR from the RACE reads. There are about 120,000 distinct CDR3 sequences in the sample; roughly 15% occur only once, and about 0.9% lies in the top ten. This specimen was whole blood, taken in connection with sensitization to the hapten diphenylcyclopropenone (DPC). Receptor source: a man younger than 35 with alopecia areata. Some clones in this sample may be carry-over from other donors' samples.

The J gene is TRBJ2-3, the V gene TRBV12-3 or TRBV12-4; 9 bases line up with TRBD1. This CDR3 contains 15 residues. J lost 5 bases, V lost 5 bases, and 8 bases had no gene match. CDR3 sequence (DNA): TGTGCCAGCAGTCTGTACGGGACAGGGCAAGATACGCAGTATTTT. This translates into CASSLYGTGQDTQYF.

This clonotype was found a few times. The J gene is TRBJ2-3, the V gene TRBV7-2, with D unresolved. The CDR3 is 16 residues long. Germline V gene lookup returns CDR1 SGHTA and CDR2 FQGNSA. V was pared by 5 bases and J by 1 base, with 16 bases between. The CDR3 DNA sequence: TGTGCCAGCAGCCCCCCCCGGATCCCTGGCACAGATACGCAGTATTTT. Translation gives CASSPPRIPGTDTQYF.

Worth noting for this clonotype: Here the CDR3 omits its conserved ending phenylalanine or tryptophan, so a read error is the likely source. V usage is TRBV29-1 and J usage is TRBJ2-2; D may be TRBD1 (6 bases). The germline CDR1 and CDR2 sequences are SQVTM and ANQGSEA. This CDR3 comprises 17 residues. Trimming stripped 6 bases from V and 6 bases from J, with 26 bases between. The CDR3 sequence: CSVVDSQGSDAAGELFS. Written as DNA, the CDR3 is TGCAGCGTGGTGGACAGTCAAGGGTCAGATGCGGCCGGGGAGCTGTTTTCT.

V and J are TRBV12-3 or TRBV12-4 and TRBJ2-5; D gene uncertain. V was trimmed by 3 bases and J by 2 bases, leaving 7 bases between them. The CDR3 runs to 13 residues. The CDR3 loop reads CASSFASQETQYF. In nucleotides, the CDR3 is TGTGCCAGCAGTTTTGCGTCTCAAGAGACCCAGTACTTC.

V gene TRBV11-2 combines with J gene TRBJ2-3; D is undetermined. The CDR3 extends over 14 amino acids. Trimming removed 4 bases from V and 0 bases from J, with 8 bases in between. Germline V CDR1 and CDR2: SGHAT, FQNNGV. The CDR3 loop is CASSSWTSTDTQYF. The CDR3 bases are TGTGCCAGCAGCTCCTGGACGAGCACAGATACGCAGTATTTT.

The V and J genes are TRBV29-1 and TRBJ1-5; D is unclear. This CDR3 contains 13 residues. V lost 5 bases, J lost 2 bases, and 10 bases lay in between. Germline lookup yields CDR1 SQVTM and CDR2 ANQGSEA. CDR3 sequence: CSVRVDGNQPQHF. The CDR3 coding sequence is TGCAGCGTTCGGGTGGATGGCAATCAGCCCCAGCATTTT.

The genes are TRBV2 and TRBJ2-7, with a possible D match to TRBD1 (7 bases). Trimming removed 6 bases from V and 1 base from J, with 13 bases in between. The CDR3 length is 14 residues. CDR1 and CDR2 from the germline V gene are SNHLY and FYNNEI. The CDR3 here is CASRRDSNSYEQYV. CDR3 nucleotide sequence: TGTGCCAGCAGGCGGGACAGCAATTCCTACGAGCAGTACGTC.

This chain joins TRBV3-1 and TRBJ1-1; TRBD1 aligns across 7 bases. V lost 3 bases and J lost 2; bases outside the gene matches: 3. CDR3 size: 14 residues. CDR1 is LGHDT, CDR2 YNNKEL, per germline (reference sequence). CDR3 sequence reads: CASSQTGINTEAFF. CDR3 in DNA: TGTGCCAGCAGCCAGACAGGGATTAACACTGAAGCTTTCTTT.

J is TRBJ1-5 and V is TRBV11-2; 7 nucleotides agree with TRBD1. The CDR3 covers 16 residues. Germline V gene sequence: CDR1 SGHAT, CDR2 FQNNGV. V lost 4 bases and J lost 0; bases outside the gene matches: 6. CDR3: CASSSGGRHSNQPQHF. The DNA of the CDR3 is TGTGCCAGCAGCTCAGGGGGACGACATAGCAATCAGCCCCAGCATTTT.

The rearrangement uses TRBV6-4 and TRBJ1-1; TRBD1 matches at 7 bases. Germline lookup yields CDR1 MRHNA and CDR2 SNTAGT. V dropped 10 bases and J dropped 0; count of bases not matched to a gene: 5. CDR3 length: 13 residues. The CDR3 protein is CATRQGMNTEAFF. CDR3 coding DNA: TGTGCCACCAGACAGGGCATGAACACTGAAGCTTTCTTT.

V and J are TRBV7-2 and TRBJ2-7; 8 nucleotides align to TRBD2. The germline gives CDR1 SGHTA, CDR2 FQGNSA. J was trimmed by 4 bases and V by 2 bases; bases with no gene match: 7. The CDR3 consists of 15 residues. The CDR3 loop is CASSLSGGASYEQYF. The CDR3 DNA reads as TGTGCCAGCAGCTTATCCGGGGGGGCCTCTTACGAGCAGTACTTC.

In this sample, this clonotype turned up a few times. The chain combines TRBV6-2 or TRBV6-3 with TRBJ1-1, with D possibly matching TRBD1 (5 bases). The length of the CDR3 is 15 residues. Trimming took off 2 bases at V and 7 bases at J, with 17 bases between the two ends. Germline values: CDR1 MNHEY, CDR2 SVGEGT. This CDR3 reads CASSYQGLGSYEAFF. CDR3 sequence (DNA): TGTGCCAGCAGTTACCAGGGATTGGGATCGTATGAAGCTTTCTTT.

The CDR3 nucleotides read TGTGCCAGCAGTAGCCAGGGAAGAGGTTCACCCCTCCACTTT. Translating it yields CASSSQGRGSPLHF. The chain recombines TRBV6-2 or TRBV6-3 with TRBJ1-6; perhaps TRBD1 as D (5 bases). The germline gives CDR1 MNHEY, CDR2 SVGEGT. V was clipped by 5 bases and J by 9 bases, with 14 bases between them. The CDR3 runs 14 residues.

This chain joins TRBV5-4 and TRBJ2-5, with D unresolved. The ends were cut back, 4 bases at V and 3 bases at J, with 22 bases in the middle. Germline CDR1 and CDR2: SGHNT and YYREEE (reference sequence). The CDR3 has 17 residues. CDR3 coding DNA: TGTGCCAGCAGCCTCATTTCCGTTGCAGCCCCCGAAGAGACCCAGTACTTC. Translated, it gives CASSLISVAAPEETQYF.

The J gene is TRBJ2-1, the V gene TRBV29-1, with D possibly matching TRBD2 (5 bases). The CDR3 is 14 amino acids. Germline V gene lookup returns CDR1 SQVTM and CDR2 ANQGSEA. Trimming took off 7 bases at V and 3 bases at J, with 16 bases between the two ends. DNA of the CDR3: TGCAGCGATACCGTGGGCGGGTACTACAATGAGCAGTTCTTC. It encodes CSDTVGGYYNEQFF.